The 27 T cell receptor beta chains below all came from one sample that was sequenced in a study of early T cells in non-severe SARS-CoV-2 infection. TCRdb called the 5' RACE reads again in MiXCR, with one record for every CDR3 protein. The data show approximately 50,000 distinct CDR3 sequences, 9.3% seen once. Sequencing input: whole blood. Receptors were obtained from an adult who was a healthcare worker with PCR-confirmed SARS-CoV-2 infection or an uninfected control (not recorded which).

V gene TRBV21-1 combines with J gene TRBJ2-3; TRBD1, the table's D call, lacks a check against the DNA. TRBV21-1 is marked as a pseudogene. The CDR3 spans 13 residues. The chain's CDR3 is CASSKGTGITQYF. The CDR3 DNA is TGTGCCAGCAGCAAGGGGACAGGGATTACGCAGTATTTT.

The chain carries TRBV12-3 or TRBV12-4 and TRBJ2-1; 11 bases map to TRBD2. The CDR3 consists of 19 residues. V shed 4 bases and J 0 bases; nucleotides not matched to a gene: 11. CDR3 sequence (DNA): TGTGCCAGCAGTTACCCGGGACTAGCGGAAATTACCTCCTACAATGAGCAGTTCTTC. It yields the protein CASSYPGLAEITSYNEQFF.

This clonotype was seen ten or more times. V usage is TRBV20-1 and J usage is TRBJ2-3, with a weak D call TRBD1 (5 bases). The CDR3 runs to 15 residues. Trimming pared 0 bases from V and 3 bases from J, leaving 13 bases between. Germline CDR1 is DFQATT and CDR2 is SNEGSKA (reference sequence). The CDR3 DNA sequence: TGCAGTGCTAGAGATGCGCAGGGTGGTACAGATACGCAGTATTTT. This gives the protein CSARDAQGGTDTQYF.

The sample holds many counts of this clonotype. The rearrangement links TRBV20-1 to TRBJ2-7, with no clear D. The ends were cut back, 3 bases at V and 0 bases at J, with 12 bases in the middle. The CDR3 contains 14 residues. Germline V gene data show CDR1 as DFQATT and CDR2 as SNEGSKA (reference sequence). The CDR3 protein is CSASIVVYSYEQYF. CDR3 coding DNA: TGCAGTGCTAGTATCGTCGTATACTCCTACGAGCAGTACTTC.

This clonotype has a count of ten or more. The chain recombines TRBV29-1 with TRBJ2-7, with TRBD2 matching 7 bases. The CDR3 totals 15 residues. The germline V gene encodes CDR1 SQVTM and CDR2 ANQGSEA. The J segment lost 2 bases and the V segment lost 3 bases, leaving 10 bases of the junction unmatched. The CDR3 DNA sequence: TGCAGCGTTGAGGAAAGCGGGATTGGGGCCTACGAGCAGTACTTC. This gives the protein CSVEESGIGAYEQYF.

This clonotype was found a few times. The rearrangement links TRBV27 to TRBJ2-5, with D maybe TRBD2 (7 bases). Trimming took 5 bases from V and 4 from J, leaving 20 bases between them. The CDR3 runs to 16 residues. In germline, CDR1 is MNHEY, CDR2 SMNVEV (reference sequence). CDR3 DNA sequence: TGTGCCAGCAGTCCAGGGGCTAGCGGAGGGGTAGAGACCCAGTACTTC. Its protein is CASSPGASGGVETQYF.

The chain combines TRBV7-9 with TRBJ2-5; D is uncertain. Germline V gene lookup returns CDR1 SEHNR and CDR2 FQNEAQ (reference sequence). CDR3 length: 12 amino acids. V was cut by 6 bases and J by 4 bases, with 9 bases left in between. In DNA, the CDR3 is TGTGCCAGCAGAGGCAGAGGAGAGACCCAGTACTTC. Encoded protein: CASRGRGETQYF.

This clonotype was detected only a few times. The chain employs TRBV28 and TRBJ2-7; D is tentatively TRBD1 or TRBD2 (5 bases each). Germline assignment: CDR1 MDHEN and CDR2 SYDVKM. The V and J ends lost 6 bases and 3 bases respectively, with 12 bases between them. The CDR3 contains 13 residues. The CDR3 nucleotides read TGTGCCAGCAGCGCCGGGGCAATCTACGAGCAGTACTTC. It codes for CASSAGAIYEQYF.

This chain joins TRBV2 and TRBJ2-7; maybe TRBD2 (6 bases). The CDR3 has 15 residues. Deletions cut 3 bases from V and 3 bases from J, with 15 bases between. Germline V gene data show CDR1 as SNHLY and CDR2 as FYNNEI. Written as DNA, the CDR3 is TGTGCCAGCAGTGAGCGGGGACCTCAGGGCTACGAGCAGTACTTC. Encoded protein: CASSERGPQGYEQYF.

This clonotype has ten or more counts. CDR3 sequence: CASSPLSEQFF. The CDR3 nucleotides read TGTGCCAGCAGCCCCCTTAGTGAGCAGTTCTTC. This rearrangement joins TRBV12-3 or TRBV12-4 to TRBJ2-1; D not resolved. CDR3 length: 11 residues. V lost 6 bases and J lost 9, with 9 bases in between.

This clonotype was observed a handful of times. This chain joins TRBV29-1 and TRBJ2-7; D may match TRBD1 or TRBD2 (5 bases each). The CDR3 extends over 15 amino acids. Germline V gene data show CDR1 as SQVTM and CDR2 as ANQGSEA. The CDR3 spells CSAGTLDSKIGEQYF. The DNA for the CDR3 is TGCAGTGCAGGGACCTTGGACTCGAAAATTGGGGAGCAGTACTTC.

This clonotype was seen only a few times. The chain couples TRBV20-1 to TRBJ1-1; no firm D call. Trimming took 5 bases from V and 4 from J, leaving 11 bases between them. The V gene's germline CDR1 is DFQATT and CDR2 SNEGSKA (reference sequence). The CDR3 has 12 residues. The CDR3 loop is CSALTLATEAFF. The CDR3 region has the DNA TGCAGTGCTCTGACATTGGCCACTGAAGCTTTCTTT.

Many counts were recorded for this clonotype. The junction differs from germline at one of its ends, possibly a read error. This chain uses TRBV28 with TRBJ1-2, with D unresolved. In germline, CDR1 is MDHEN, CDR2 SYDVKM. This CDR3 has 14 amino acids. The CDR3 protein is CASSPGPRNSGYTF. The CDR3 DNA reads as TGTGCCAGCAGTCCAGGACCGAGAAACTCTGGCTACACCTTC.

The genes are TRBV29-1 and TRBJ2-6; 10 positions agree with TRBD1. The V gene end was trimmed by 6 bases and the J gene end by 3 bases; junction bases not matched to a gene: 8. The germline CDR1 and CDR2 sequences are SQVTM and ANQGSEA. CDR3 length: 16 residues. The CDR3 loop reads CSVWDRGIFGANVLTF. The CDR3, as DNA: TGCAGCGTGTGGGACAGGGGAATATTTGGGGCCAACGTCCTGACTTTC.

This clonotype was counted at least ten times. This chain connects TRBV16 to TRBJ2-4; the match to TRBD1 covers 9 bases. This CDR3 spans 14 amino acids. Trimming took 2 bases from V and 8 from J; bases not matched to a gene: 4. Germline values: CDR1 KGHSY, CDR2 FQNENV. The CDR3 protein is CASSQGQGTDIQYF. In DNA, the CDR3 is TGTGCCAGCAGCCAAGGACAGGGGACGGACATTCAGTACTTC. Full variable domain (rest looked up from reference TRBV16 and TRBJ2-4): GEEVAQTPKHLVRGEGQKAKLYCAPIKGHSYVFWYQQVLKNEFKFLISFQNENVFDETGMPKERFSAKCLPNSPCSLEIQATKLEDSAVYFCASSQGQGTDIQYFGAGTRLSVL.

This clonotype was observed a few times. This chain connects TRBV11-2 to TRBJ1-1, with a weak D call TRBD1 (6 bases). The CDR3 runs to 15 residues. V lost 4 bases and J 3 bases, leaving 15 bases between the germline ends. Looked up from germline, CDR1 is SGHAT and CDR2 is FQNNGV. The CDR3 loop is CASSSDRTVYTEAFF. CDR3 DNA: TGTGCCAGCAGCTCAGACCGGACAGTCTACACTGAAGCTTTCTTT. The entire variable domain, with the rest obtained from reference TRBV11-2 and TRBJ1-1, is as follows: EAGVAQSPRYKIIEKRQSVAFWCNPISGHATLYWYQQILGQGPKLLIQFQNNGVVDDSQLPKDRFSAERLKGVDSTLKIQPAKLEDSAVYLCASSSDRTVYTEAFFGQGTRLTVV.

This clonotype was observed at least ten times. The chain uses TRBV7-9 and TRBJ2-1; the D gene is possibly TRBD2 (6 bases). This CDR3 is built from 16 residues. The V gene's germline CDR1 is SEHNR and CDR2 FQNEAQ (reference sequence). V lost 5 bases to trimming and J lost 4 bases, with 18 bases between them. CDR3 sequence reads: CASSTGPGLPYNEQFF. The CDR3, as DNA: TGTGCCAGCAGCACCGGACCGGGACTCCCATACAATGAGCAGTTCTTC.

This clonotype was found a few times. The chain carries TRBV29-1 and TRBJ1-1; 7 nucleotides match TRBD1. The V segment lost 3 bases and the J segment 6 bases; nucleotides outside the gene matches: 10. Germline lookup yields CDR1 SQVTM and CDR2 ANQGSEA. The CDR3 consists of 14 residues. The CDR3 bases are TGCAGCGTTGAGGCTAGGGGGCGCGCCTCTGAAGCTTTCTTT. Translated, it gives CSVEARGRASEAFF.

This clonotype was detected a few times. The chain is built from TRBV9 and TRBJ1-1; no clear D. Per the germline V gene, CDR1 is SGDLS and CDR2 is YYNGEE. The CDR3 has 16 amino acids. Trimming shortened V by 0 bases and J by 5 bases, and 17 bases separated the two germline ends. The CDR3 loop is CASSVAVTALGTEAFF. The CDR3 DNA is TGTGCCAGCAGCGTAGCGGTGACGGCCCTCGGGACTGAAGCTTTCTTT.

This clonotype was picked up many times. The rearrangement joins TRBV10-3 to TRBJ2-7; TRBD1 aligns across 7 bases. The length of the CDR3 is 14 residues. CDR1 is ENHRY and CDR2 is SYGVKD in the germline V gene. V was clipped by 6 bases and J by 0 bases; unmatched bases: 5. This CDR3 is CAIRGTDNSYEQYF. The CDR3 coding sequence is TGTGCCATCAGAGGGACAGACAACTCCTACGAGCAGTACTTC.

This clonotype was observed at least ten times. The V call is TRBV19, the J call TRBJ2-7; 7 bases map to TRBD1. This CDR3 has 11 amino acids. The V segment lost 9 bases and the J segment 3 bases; nucleotides outside the gene matches: 2. Germline V CDR1 and CDR2: LNHDA, SQIVND (reference sequence). The CDR3 protein is CASRQGYEQYF. The CDR3 DNA is TGTGCCAGCAGACAGGGCTACGAGCAGTACTTC.

Remarks on this clonotype: A read error may be the cause here, since a much bigger clone is one base away. This chain uses TRBV12-3 or TRBV12-4 with TRBJ2-6; D remains ambiguous. This CDR3 contains 17 residues. Trimming shortened V by 5 bases and J by 7 bases, and 21 bases separated the two germline ends. The CDR3 DNA reads TGTGCCAGCAGTCCCTGCACCTGGCAAGAGCGTGCCAACGTCCTGACTTTC. Encoded protein: CASSPCTWQERANVLTF.

Only a few counts were recorded for this clonotype. This chain joins TRBV6-2 or TRBV6-3 and TRBJ2-7; TRBD1 aligns across 10 bases. The CDR3 consists of 15 residues. Unmatched junction bases numbered 15, after V lost 7 bases and J lost 9 bases. Germline CDR1 and CDR2: MNHEY and SVGEGT. The CDR3 sequence: CASTLPGQGSEGQYF. The CDR3 DNA reads TGTGCCAGCACGCTCCCGGGACAGGGGTCGGAGGGGCAGTACTTC.

This clonotype was seen ten or more times. The chain employs TRBV5-1 and TRBJ2-7, with a weak D call TRBD2 (6 bases). V was cut by 1 base and J by 2 bases, with 13 bases left in between. The length of the CDR3 is 15 residues. The germline gives CDR1 SGHRS, CDR2 YFSETQ. The CDR3 DNA follows: TGCGCCAGCAGCTTGAAGAGCGGAGGGGCCTACGAGCAGTACTTC. This translates into CASSLKSGGAYEQYF.

This clonotype was picked up many times. The V call is TRBV6-1, the J call TRBJ2-1; 8 bases agree with TRBD2. This CDR3 has 14 residues. CDR1 is MNHNS, CDR2 SASEGT, per germline. V trimming: 8 bases; J trimming: 1 base; junction bases outside the gene matches: 4. For the CDR3, the DNA is TGTGCCAGCGGGGAGCGGGGGTCCTACAATGAGCAGTTCTTC. This codes for CASGERGSYNEQFF.

The genes are TRBV7-6 and TRBJ2-5; TRBD1 agrees at 10 bases. The CDR3 loop spans 15 amino acids. Germline CDR1 reads SGHVS; CDR2 reads FNYEAQ. Losses at the gene ends were 1 base for V and 5 bases for J; bases not matched to a gene: 4. CDR3 protein: CASSLVTGGRETQYF. The CDR3 coding sequence is TGTGCCAGCAGCTTAGTGACAGGGGGCAGGGAGACCCAGTACTTC.

V is TRBV19 and J is TRBJ2-5; TRBD1 matches at 9 bases. V shed 4 bases and J 2 bases; nucleotides not matched to a gene: 8. Germline V gives CDR1 LNHDA, CDR2 SQIVND (reference sequence). CDR3 length: 16 residues. The CDR3 reads CASSTQPGQGQETQYF. CDR3 coding DNA: TGTGCCAGTAGTACCCAACCGGGACAGGGACAAGAGACCCAGTACTTC.